This T cell receptor beta chain was retrieved from a study of cytomegalovirus exposure and HLA in healthy donors. As regards this clone: Its antigen is still unknown.

The PCR made use of 60 Vbeta and 13 Jbeta primers. Some clones are missing from TCRdb's copy, which holds only in-frame ones; the method was immunoSEQ multiplex PCR. The profile covers about 130,000 clones, with approximately 86% appearing a single time and 1.5% to 2% taken by the ten largest. CDR3 length: 14 residues. Germline V gives CDR1 SGHVS, CDR2 FQNEAQ. V gave up 4 bases and J gave up 3 bases; unmatched junction bases: 3. Study conclusions and caveats: A later analysis found that most CMV-associated TCR beta chains appeared HLA-restricted.

The specimen was PBMCs. The TCR sequence derives from a boy between 10 and 17 years old in good health and CMV-seronegative. This chain uses TRBV7-8 with TRBJ2-7; 10 positions match TRBD1. In DNA form, the CDR3 reads TGTGCCAGCAGCTCTAGGGACAGGGGCTACGAGCAGTACTTC. It yields the protein CASSSRDRGYEQYF. Drawing the rest from reference TRBV7-8 and TRBJ2-7, the complete variable domain is GAGVSQSPRYKVAKRGQDVALRCDPISGHVSLFWYQQALGQGPEFLTYFQNEAQLDKSGLPSDRFFAERPEGSVSTLKIQRTQQEDSAVYLCASSSRDRGYEQYFGPGTRLTVT.